This T cell receptor beta chain was captured in a study of blood T cell repertoires in COVID-19. At the level of the study: The cDNA or gDNA used as material had been derived from T cells, B-cell-depleted T cells, or PBMCs.

Profiling relied on immunoSEQ multiplex PCR, and the TCRdb table lists in-frame clones only, not all of them. The sample carries 60,000 to 75,000 clones, approximately 86% recorded once. V lost 5 bases and J lost 7, with 18 bases in between. This CDR3 is 15 amino acids long. Per germline, CDR1 LNHDA and CDR2 SQIVND (reference sequence). The sequenced sample was peripheral blood. This sequence originates from a woman between 55 and 75 years old with acute or convalescent COVID-19. The chain employs TRBV19 and TRBJ1-5, with D perhaps TRBD1 (6 bases). CDR3 DNA sequence: TGTGCCAGTAGTTTCGGGACACTCCTTGCGCAGCCCCAGCATTTT. Amino acids: CASSFGTLLAQPQHF. Based on the CDR3 plus reference TRBV19 and TRBJ1-5, the full variable domain is DGGITQSPKYLFRKEGQNVTLSCEQNLNHDAMYWYRQDPGQGLRLIYYSQIVNDFQKGDIAEGYSVSREKKESFPLTVTSAQKNPTAFYLCASSFGTLLAQPQHFGDGTRLSIL.